The 10 T cell receptor beta chains listed next were all sequenced from one sample in a study of a mutant IDH1 vaccine in newly diagnosed glioma. As for time point: week 11, during vaccination. What each vaccine dose contained was 300 ug of mutant IDH1 20-mer peptide, accompanied by topical imiquimod. For these receptors, no antigen is known. Assay used: immunoSEQ multiplex PCR; TCRdb lists only in-frame clones, some missing. Altogether 20,000 to 30,000 clones are present, about 80% being singletons, with the ten largest covering over 7%. The sequencing used PBMCs, collected from a glioma patient whose treatment included an IDH1 peptide vaccine. Every receptor here comes from a man aged 35-49 years with glioma.

The chain is built from TRBV25-1 and TRBJ1-3; D may be TRBD1 (5 bases). CDR3 length: 17 amino acids. CDR1 and CDR2 (germline): MGHDK, SYGVNS. Trimming stripped 3 bases from V and 0 bases from J, with 15 bases between. This chain's CDR3 is CASSDPGDVDSGNTIYF. DNA for the CDR3: TGTGCCAGCAGTGACCCCGGGGACGTGGACTCTGGAAACACCATATATTTT.

The genes are TRBV2 and TRBJ2-7, with a possible D match to TRBD1 (6 bases). Germline V gene data show CDR1 as SNHLY and CDR2 as FYNNEI. Trimming took 4 bases from V and 5 from J, leaving 18 bases between them. The CDR3 is made up of 15 amino acids. CDR3 in DNA: TGTGCCAGCAGTGGAACCGGGACACTCCCGCACGAGCAGTACTTC. Its translation is CASSGTGTLPHEQYF.

The chain combines TRBV5-1 with TRBJ2-3; D ambiguous. The V gene lost 3 bases and the J gene lost 5 bases, with 16 bases spanning the gap. The V gene's germline CDR1 is SGHRS and CDR2 YFSETQ. The CDR3 spans 15 residues. CDR3 in amino acids: CASSSGLQVGDTQYF. In DNA, the CDR3 is TGCGCCAGCAGCTCGGGCCTTCAAGTGGGAGATACGCAGTATTTT.

The genes are TRBV11-2 and TRBJ2-7; 12 positions agree with TRBD2. The CDR3 runs to 14 residues. Losses at the gene ends were 5 bases for V and 4 bases for J; bases not matched to a gene: 3. Germline lookup yields CDR1 SGHAT and CDR2 FQNNGV. The CDR3 region has the DNA TGTGCCAGCAGCCAAGGACTAGCGGGGTACGAGCAGTACTTC. Its protein product is CASSQGLAGYEQYF.

This clone came up a few times. V and J are TRBV6-5 and TRBJ2-5; TRBD2 matches at 7 bases. CDR3 length: 14 amino acids. V gave up 4 bases and J gave up 4 bases; unmatched junction bases: 6. Germline CDR1 and CDR2: MNHEY and SVGAGI. The CDR3 loop is CASSSSGLPETQYF. CDR3 DNA: TGTGCCAGCAGTTCCTCGGGACTACCAGAGACCCAGTACTTC.

As regards this clone: Sequence at one end of the junction differs from germline and may be a read error. The DNA of the CDR3 is TGTGCCAGCAGCTTGGCCTCGCTAGTATCCCAAGATACGCAGTGTTTT. Translating it yields CASSLASLVSQDTQCF. The chain links TRBV5-4 to TRBJ2-3; D ambiguous. Germline CDR1 is SGHNT and CDR2 is YYREEE (reference sequence). The CDR3 contains 16 residues. Drawing the rest from reference TRBV5-4 and TRBJ2-3, the complete variable domain is ETGVTQSPTHLIKTRGQQVTLRCSSQSGHNTVSWYQQALGQGPQFIFQYYREEENGRGNFPPRFSGLQFPNYSSELNVNALELDDSALYLCASSLASLVSQDTQCFGPGTRLTVL.

The chain has TRBV18 and TRBJ1-1, with unresolved D. Germline CDR1 and CDR2: KGHSH and LQKENI. V lost 0 bases to trimming and J lost 1 base, with 9 bases between them. There are 15 residues in the CDR3. CDR3 amino acids: CASSPPNGRNTEAFF. CDR3 DNA sequence: TGTGCCAGCTCACCACCCAACGGGAGGAACACTGAAGCTTTCTTT.

V usage is TRBV2 and J usage is TRBJ1-4; D gene unclear. CDR1 and CDR2 (germline): SNHLY, FYNNEI. The CDR3 extends over 14 amino acids. V lost 8 bases, J lost 0 bases, and 10 bases lay in between. This chain's CDR3 is CASSSGSTNEKLFF. Here the CDR3 DNA reads TGTGCCAGCTCGTCCGGGTCAACTAATGAAAAACTGTTTTTT.

This chain links TRBV6-4 with TRBJ2-3; 12 bases agree with TRBD2. This CDR3 spans 16 amino acids. J lost 3 bases, V lost 5 bases, and 6 bases had no gene match. Germline assignment: CDR1 MRHNA and CDR2 SNTAGT. The CDR3 loop reads CASSSTSGSGTDTQYF. For the CDR3, the DNA is TGTGCCAGCAGTTCGACTAGCGGGAGTGGGACAGATACGCAGTATTTT.

This clone was counted a few times. The chain has TRBV2 and TRBJ1-1, with unresolved D. Trimming removed 3 bases at V and 4 bases at J, with 9 bases between. Germline loops: CDR1 SNHLY, CDR2 FYNNEI. The CDR3 consists of 13 residues. CDR3: CASSDRSGTEAFF. CDR3 coding DNA: TGTGCCAGCAGTGACAGGTCCGGCACTGAAGCTTTCTTT.